The T cell receptor beta chain described here comes from a study of blood T cell repertoires in COVID-19. Germline assignment: CDR1 MNHEY and CDR2 SMNVEV (reference sequence). The CDR3 contains 14 residues. With V trimmed by 6 bases and J by 3 bases, 4 bases remained unmatched. Generated by immunoSEQ multiplex PCR, the TCRdb table keeps only in-frame clones and is missing some. The sample lists over 150,000 clones; roughly nine tenths were seen once. Sequenced sample: PBMCs or T cells enriched from blood (not recorded which). The rearrangement joins TRBV27 to TRBJ2-1, with 8 bases that match TRBD1. The receptor was isolated from a woman aged 45 to 65 who had recovered from COVID-19. CDR3 sequence (DNA): TGTGCCAGCAGGATCGGGACAGGCTACAATGAGCAGTTCTTC. This translates into CASRIGTGYNEQFF.